A single sample is the source of the 8 T cell receptor beta chains below, sequenced in a study of blood T cell repertoires in COVID-19. Assay: immunoSEQ multiplex PCR; the TCRdb copy retains only in-frame clones and omits some. Of roughly 290,000 clones in the sample, approximately 90% were seen once. The sample taken for sequencing was PBMCs or T cells enriched from blood (not recorded which). Source of these receptors: a middle-aged woman who had recovered from COVID-19.

The CDR3 bases are TGTGCCAGCAGCTTAGGGACAGGACCAAGAAACACCATATATTTT. It yields the protein CASSLGTGPRNTIYF. This rearrangement joins TRBV7-2 to TRBJ1-3; 7 bases fit TRBD1. The CDR3 has 15 amino acids. The V segment lost 1 base and the J segment 5 bases; nucleotides outside the gene matches: 5. Germline V gene data show CDR1 as SGHTA and CDR2 as FQGNSA.

The chain combines TRBV20-1 with TRBJ2-7; D might be TRBD1 (6 bases). The CDR3 has 11 amino acids. With 5 bases removed from V and 5 bases from J, the gap between germline ends came to 10 bases. Germline CDR1 is DFQATT and CDR2 is SNEGSKA (reference sequence). The CDR3 DNA sequence: TGCAGTGCTGGTCAGGGGAACGAGCAGTACTTC. Its translation is CSAGQGNEQYF.

This chain links TRBV5-3 with TRBJ2-1, with 7 bases aligning to TRBD2. TRBV5-3 is assigned to the ORF class and has an uncertain function. CDR3 length equals 13 residues. V dropped 3 bases and J dropped 10; count of bases not matched to a gene: 7. For the CDR3, the DNA is TGTGCCAGAAGCTCCCCCCTACTAGCGGAGCAGTTCTTC. It codes for CARSSPLLAEQFF.

CDR3 loop: CASSLPQMGLAGKAGELFF. Here the CDR3 DNA reads TGTGCCAGCAGCTTACCCCAGATGGGACTAGCGGGAAAGGCCGGGGAGCTGTTTTTT. V usage is TRBV7-9 and J usage is TRBJ2-2; TRBD2 aligns across 13 bases. J gave up 6 bases and V 2 bases, and 12 bases lay outside the gene matches. The germline V gene encodes CDR1 SEHNR and CDR2 FQNEAQ (reference sequence). CDR3 length equals 19 residues.

V usage is TRBV7-8 and J usage is TRBJ1-5, with unresolved D. Germline V gene sequence: CDR1 SGHVS, CDR2 FQNEAQ. The CDR3 has 15 amino acids. V shed 2 bases and J shed 1 base, with 9 bases lying between them. The CDR3 DNA follows: TGTGCCAGCAGCTTACGCGAGGGCAGCAATCAGCCCCAGCATTTT. Translated: CASSLREGSNQPQHF.

The chain uses TRBV5-4 and TRBJ2-3, with 7 bases lining up with TRBD1. After removal of 5 bases from V and 5 bases from J, the junction contained 2 bases not matched to a gene. Germline V gene sequence: CDR1 SGHNT, CDR2 YYREEE (reference sequence). The CDR3 runs 12 residues. This chain's CDR3 is CASRYRGDTQYF. The CDR3 nucleotides read TGTGCCAGCAGGTACAGGGGAGATACGCAGTATTTT.

The V call is TRBV28, the J call TRBJ2-2; D is unclear. This CDR3 contains 14 residues. Germline CDR1 reads MDHEN; CDR2 reads SYDVKM. V was clipped by 6 bases and J by 0 bases, with 8 bases between them. The CDR3 DNA reads as TGTGCCAGCAGCCGGAGCCCGAACACCGGGGAGCTGTTTTTT. It translates to CASSRSPNTGELFF.

The chain uses TRBV2 and TRBJ2-3; TRBD2 matches 13 bases. V was clipped by 8 bases and J by 5 bases; unmatched bases: 13. CDR3 length: 17 amino acids. Germline-derived CDR1 and CDR2 are SNHLY and FYNNEI. CDR3 loop: CASGTSGTHREVDTQYF. DNA of the CDR3: TGTGCCAGCGGGACTAGCGGGACCCACCGAGAGGTAGATACGCAGTATTTT.